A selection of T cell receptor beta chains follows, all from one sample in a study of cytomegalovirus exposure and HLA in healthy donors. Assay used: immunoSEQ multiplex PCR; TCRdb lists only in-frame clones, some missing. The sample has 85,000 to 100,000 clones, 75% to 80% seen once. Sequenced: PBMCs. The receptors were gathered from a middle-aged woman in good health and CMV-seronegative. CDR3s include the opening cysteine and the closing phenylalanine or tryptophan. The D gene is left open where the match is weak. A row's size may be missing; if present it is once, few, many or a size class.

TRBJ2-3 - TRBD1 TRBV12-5 CASGLSGTGGADTQYF TGTGCTAGTGGTCTGTCAGGGACAGGGGGCGCGGATACGCAGTATTTT
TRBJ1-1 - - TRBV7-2 CASSRRVDTEAFF TGTGCCAGCAGCCGCAGGGTTGACACTGAAGCTTTCTTT
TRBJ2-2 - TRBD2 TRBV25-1 CASSEPLAGGPNTGELFF TGTGCCAGCAGTGAACCACTAGCGGGGGGGCCGAACACCGGGGAGCTGTTTTTT
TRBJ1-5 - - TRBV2 CASMTEYSNQPQHF TGTGCCAGCATGACAGAGTATAGCAATCAGCCCCAGCATTTT
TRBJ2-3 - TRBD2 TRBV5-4 CASRTSGGATDTQYF TGTGCCAGCAGGACTAGCGGGGGGGCAACAGATACGCAGTATTTT
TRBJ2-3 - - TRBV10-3 CASKGGVMADTQYF TGTGCCAGCAAAGGGGGAGTTATGGCAGATACGCAGTATTTT
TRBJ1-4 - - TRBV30 CAWSTGSATNEKLFF TGTGCCTGGAGTACCGGGAGTGCAACTAATGAAAAACTGTTTTTT
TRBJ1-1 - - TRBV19 CASSMQGPTEAFF TGTGCCAGTAGTATGCAGGGGCCCACTGAAGCTTTCTTT
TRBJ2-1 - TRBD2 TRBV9 CASSVAEGLAGGPGEQFF TGTGCCAGCAGCGTAGCTGAGGGGCTAGCGGGGGGGCCGGGTGAGCAGTTCTTC
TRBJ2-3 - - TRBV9 CASSLTGDTQYF TGTGCCAGCAGCTTAACCGGGGATACGCAGTATTTT
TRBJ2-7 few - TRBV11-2 CASSNPYYEQYF TGTGCCAGCAGCAATCCCTACTACGAGCAGTACTTC
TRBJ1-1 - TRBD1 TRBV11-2 CASSYLQGDTEAFF TGTGCCAGCAGCTACTTACAGGGGGACACTGAAGCTTTCTTT
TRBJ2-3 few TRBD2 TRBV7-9 CASSQGSGGHTDTQYF TGCGCCAGCAGCCAAGGTAGCGGGGGCCACACAGATACGCAGTATTTT
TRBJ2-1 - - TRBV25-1 CASTGQGSEQFF TGTGCCAGCACCGGGCAGGGGAGTGAGCAGTTCTTC
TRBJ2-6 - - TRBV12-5 CASKANSGANVLTF TGTGCTAGTAAAGCGAACTCTGGGGCCAACGTCCTGACTTTC
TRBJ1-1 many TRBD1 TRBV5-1 CASSLDRGENTEAFF TGCGCCAGCAGCCTGGACAGGGGGGAGAACACTGAAGCTTTCTTT
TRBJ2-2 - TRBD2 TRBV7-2 CASSSGSGGAGMLFF TGTGCCAGCAGCTCGGGTAGCGGGGGGGCAGGAATGCTGTTTTTT
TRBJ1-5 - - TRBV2 CATRTGTNSNQPQHF TGTGCCACCCGGACCGGGACAAATAGCAATCAGCCCCAGCATTTT
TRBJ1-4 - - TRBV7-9 CASSSDSLGNEKLFF TGTGCCAGCAGCTCGGACAGTCTCGGTAATGAAAAACTGTTTTTT
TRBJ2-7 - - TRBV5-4 CASSSSSYEQYF TGTGCCAGCAGTTCATCCTCCTACGAGCAGTACTTC
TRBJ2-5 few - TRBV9 CASSVEGGWGETQYF TGTGCCAGCAGCGTAGAAGGGGGATGGGGAGAGACCCAGTACTTC
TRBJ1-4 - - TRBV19 CASTAAGVNNEKLFF TGTGCCAGTACGGCGGCAGGGGTGAATAATGAAAAACTGTTTTTT
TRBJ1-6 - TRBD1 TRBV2 CASRDRVSNSPLHF TGTGCCAGCAGGGACAGGGTGAGCAATTCACCCCTCCACTTT